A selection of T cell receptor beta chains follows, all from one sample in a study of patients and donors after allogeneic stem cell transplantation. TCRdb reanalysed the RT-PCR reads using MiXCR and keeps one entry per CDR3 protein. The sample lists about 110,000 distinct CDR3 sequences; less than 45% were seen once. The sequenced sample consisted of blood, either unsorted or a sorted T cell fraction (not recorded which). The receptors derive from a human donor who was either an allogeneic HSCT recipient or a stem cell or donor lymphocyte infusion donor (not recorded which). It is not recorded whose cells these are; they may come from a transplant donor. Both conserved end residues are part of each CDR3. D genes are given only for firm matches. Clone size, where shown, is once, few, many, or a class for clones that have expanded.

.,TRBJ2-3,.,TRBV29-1,CSVAFGLSTDTQYF,TGCAGCGTAGCATTCGGACTTAGCACAGATACGCAGTATTTT
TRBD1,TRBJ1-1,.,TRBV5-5,CASSKPTGGLNTEAFF,TGTGCCAGCAGCAAACCTACAGGGGGCTTGAACACTGAAGCTTTCTTT
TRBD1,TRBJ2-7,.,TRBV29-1,CSVVPVQGANEQYF,TGCAGCGTTGTCCCGGTACAGGGGGCCAACGAGCAGTACTTC
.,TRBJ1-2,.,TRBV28,CASSPIDSGVLGYTF,TGTGCCAGCAGCCCAATCGACAGTGGGGTACTCGGCTACACCTTC
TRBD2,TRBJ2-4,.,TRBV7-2,CASSRAGVIQYF,TGTGCCAGCAGTCGAGCGGGAGTCATTCAGTACTTC
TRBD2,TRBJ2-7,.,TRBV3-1,CASSSILAGSYEQYF,TGTGCCAGCTCCTCGATATTAGCGGGAAGCTACGAGCAGTACTTC
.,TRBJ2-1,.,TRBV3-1,CASSQAKVEFF,TGTGCCAGCAGCCAAGCTAAGGTAGAGTTCTTC
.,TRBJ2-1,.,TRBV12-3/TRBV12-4,CASSPTGEQFF,TGTGCCAGCAGTCCCACGGGGGAGCAGTTCTTC
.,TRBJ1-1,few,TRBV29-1,CSGGRGMNTEAFF,TGCAGCGGGGGCAGGGGCATGAACACTGAAGCTTTCTTT
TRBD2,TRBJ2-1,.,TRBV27,CASSLSGLAPRNEQFF,TGTGCCAGCAGTTTATCAGGACTAGCTCCTCGCAATGAGCAGTTCTTC
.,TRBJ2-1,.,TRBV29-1,CSVEKEIASYNEQFF,TGCAGCGTTGAAAAGGAGATTGCCTCCTACAATGAGCAGTTCTTC
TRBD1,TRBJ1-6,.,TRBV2,CASSSGTGGNSPLHF,TGTGCCAGCAGTTCCGGGACAGGGGGTAATTCACCCCTCCACTTT
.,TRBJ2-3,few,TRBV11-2,CASSLLPGDTQYF,TGTGCCAGCAGCTTACTTCCGGGAGATACGCAGTATTTT
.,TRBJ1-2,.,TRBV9,CASSPTGTAGYTF,TGTGCCAGCAGCCCAACAGGGACTGCTGGCTACACCTTC
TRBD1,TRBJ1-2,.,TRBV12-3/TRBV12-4,CASSLMTGSHYGYTF,TGTGCCAGCAGTTTAATGACAGGGTCCCACTATGGCTACACCTTC
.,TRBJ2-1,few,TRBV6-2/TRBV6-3,CASSYSPGLPYNEQFF,TGTGCCAGCAGTTACTCTCCAGGACTACCTTACAATGAGCAGTTCTTC
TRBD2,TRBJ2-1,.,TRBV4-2,CASSQEGLISLMF,TGTGCCAGCAGCCAAGAGGGACTAATCTCGCTGATGTTC
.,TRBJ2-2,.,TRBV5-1,CASSSRSSLNTGELFF,TGCGCCAGCAGCTCCCGCTCTAGCTTGAACACCGGGGAGCTGTTTTTT
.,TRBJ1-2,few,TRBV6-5,CASSNRLTGPRGYGYTF,TGTGCCAGCAGTAACCGTCTAACCGGGCCTCGGGGGTATGGCTACACCTTC
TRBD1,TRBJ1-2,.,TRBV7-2,CASSLAGQGRGGYTF,TGTGCCAGCAGCTTAGCGGGACAGGGGCGCGGTGGCTACACCTTC
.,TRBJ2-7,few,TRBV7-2,CASSPRLGGRDEQYF,TGTGCCAGCAGCCCCCGTCTAGGGGGTCGGGACGAGCAGTACTTC
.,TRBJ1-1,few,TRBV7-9,CASSLFTAGENTEAFF,TGTGCCAGCAGCTTATTTACGGCAGGGGAGAACACTGAAGCTTTCTTT
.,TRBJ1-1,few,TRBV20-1,CSARWGVPKNTEAFF,TGCAGTGCCCGTTGGGGGGTACCTAAGAACACTGAAGCTTTCTTT
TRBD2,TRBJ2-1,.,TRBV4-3,CASSQDGTGTSGNEQFF,TGCGCCAGCAGCCAAGATGGAACGGGGACTAGCGGCAATGAGCAGTTCTTC
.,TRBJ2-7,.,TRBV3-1,CASSQRRVSYEQYF,TGTGCCAGCAGCCAACGCAGGGTTTCCTACGAGCAGTACTTC
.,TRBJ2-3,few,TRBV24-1,CATSDGGADTQYF,TGTGCCACCAGTGATGGAGGGGCCGATACGCAGTATTTT
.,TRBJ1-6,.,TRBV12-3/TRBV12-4,CASSLGTSRRNSPLHF,TGTGCCAGCAGTTTAGGGACTTCTAGGCGAAATTCACCCCTCCACTTT